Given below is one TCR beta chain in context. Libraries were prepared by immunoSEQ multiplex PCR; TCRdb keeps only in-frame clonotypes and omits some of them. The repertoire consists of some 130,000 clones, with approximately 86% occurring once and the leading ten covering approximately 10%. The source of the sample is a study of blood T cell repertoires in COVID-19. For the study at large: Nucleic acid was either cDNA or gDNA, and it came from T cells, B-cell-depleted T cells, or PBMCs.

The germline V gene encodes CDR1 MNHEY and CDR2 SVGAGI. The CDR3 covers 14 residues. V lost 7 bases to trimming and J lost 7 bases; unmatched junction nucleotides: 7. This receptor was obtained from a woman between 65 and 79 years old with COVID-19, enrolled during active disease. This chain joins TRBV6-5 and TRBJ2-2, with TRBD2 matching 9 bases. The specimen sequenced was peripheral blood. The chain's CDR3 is CASKTSGGLGELFF. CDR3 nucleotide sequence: TGTGCCAGCAAGACCAGCGGGGGGCTCGGGGAGCTGTTTTTT.